The 15 T cell receptor beta chains below were found in one sample sequenced in a study of T-cell reconstitution after alpha-beta-depleted transplantation in children. As it was prepared, the TCRbeta library received unique molecular identifiers. From the PCR reads, TCRdb called clonotypes with MiXCR, one entry per CDR3 protein. The table records 130,000 to 150,000 distinct CDR3 sequences, 7.5% to 9% of them present only once. Sequenced material: PBMCs, mostly from graft donor cells, taken 180 days after TCRalphabeta/CD19-depleted stem cell transplant. These receptors were taken from a female patient aged 2-15 years who had a stem cell transplant for congenital amegakaryocytic thrombocytopenia, so the T cells may come from the graft donor.

This clonotype was counted at least ten times. The V gene is TRBV5-1, the J gene TRBJ2-3, with no clear D. Trimming cost V 3 bases and J 2 bases, with 10 bases left between them. Germline values: CDR1 SGHRS, CDR2 YFSETQ. This CDR3 comprises 14 residues. CDR3 DNA: TGCGCCAGCAGCTATGGTTTCCCCACAGATACGCAGTATTTT. Translation gives CASSYGFPTDTQYF. Combining the CDR3 with reference TRBV5-1 and TRBJ2-3 gives the whole variable domain KAGVTQTPRYLIKTRGQQVTLSCSPISGHRSVSWYQQTPGQGLQFLFEYFSETQRNKGNFPGRFSGRQFSNSRSEMNVSTLELGDSALYLCASSYGFPTDTQYFGPGTRLTVL.

The CDR3 reads CASSLEAPVLGEQYF. CDR3 DNA: TGTGCCAGCAGCTTGGAGGCCCCCGTTCTGGGGGAGCAGTACTTC. The rearrangement joins TRBV5-4 to TRBJ2-7; D unresolved. The germline gives CDR1 SGHNT, CDR2 YYREEE (reference sequence). CDR3 length equals 15 residues. The ends were cut back, 0 bases at V and 7 bases at J, with 17 bases in the middle.

In this sample, this clonotype turned up many times. The genes are TRBV10-3 and TRBJ1-3; 7 bases fit TRBD1. The CDR3 length is 12 residues. Germline V gives CDR1 ENHRY, CDR2 SYGVKD. The V and J ends lost 11 bases and 1 base, in that order; junction bases with no gene match: 2. DNA for the CDR3: TGTGCCTCGACAGGGTCTGGAAACACCATATATTTT. It specifies CASTGSGNTIYF.

This clonotype appeared many times. The chain joins TRBV12-3 or TRBV12-4 to TRBJ2-3; D is uncertain. The CDR3 loop spans 12 amino acids. The V end lost 6 bases, the J end lost 5 bases, and 9 bases lay between the germline ends. The CDR3 here is CASSANEDTQYF. CDR3 in DNA: TGTGCCAGCAGCGCTAATGAAGATACGCAGTATTTT.

The rearrangement joins TRBV7-6 to TRBJ2-1; D possibly uses TRBD1 or TRBD2 (5 bases each). Trimming shortened V by 0 bases and J by 3 bases, and 6 bases separated the two germline ends. This CDR3 has 14 residues. Germline V CDR1 and CDR2: SGHVS, FNYEAQ. The CDR3 DNA reads as TGTGCCAGCAGCTTAGCGGGGGACTACAATGAGCAGTTCTTC. It encodes CASSLAGDYNEQFF. Full variable domain (remainder filled in from reference TRBV7-6 and TRBJ2-1): GAGVSQSPRYKVTKRGQDVALRCDPISGHVSLYWYRQALGQGPEFLTYFNYEAQQDKSGLPNDRFSAERPEGSISTLTIQRTEQRDSAMYRCASSLAGDYNEQFFGPGTRLTVL.

This clonotype has at least ten counts. The chain recombines TRBV12-3 or TRBV12-4 with TRBJ1-5; perhaps TRBD1 as D (5 bases). V lost 6 bases to trimming and J lost 6 bases, with 21 bases between them. The CDR3 covers 16 residues. CDR3 amino acids: CASSSGRHAGGQPQHF. The CDR3, as DNA: TGTGCCAGCAGCTCGGGACGCCACGCCGGGGGTCAGCCCCAGCATTTT.

This chain joins TRBV19 and TRBJ2-1; 10 bases line up with TRBD2. Germline trimming cut 5 bases from V and 6 bases from J; bases unmatched to any gene: 4. The CDR3 loop spans 14 amino acids. Germline assignment: CDR1 LNHDA and CDR2 SQIVND (reference sequence). The CDR3: CASSLSGGANEQFF. In DNA, the CDR3 is TGTGCCAGTAGTCTCAGCGGGGGGGCCAATGAGCAGTTCTTC.

This clonotype showed up many times. The chain has TRBV5-1 and TRBJ1-6, with D uncertain. Germline-derived CDR1 and CDR2 are SGHRS and YFSETQ. Trimming shortened V by 0 bases and J by 5 bases, and 12 bases separated the two germline ends. The CDR3 is made up of 16 amino acids. The CDR3 region is CASSLDPGLNNSPLHF. CDR3 nucleotide sequence: TGCGCCAGCAGCTTGGATCCGGGGTTAAATAATTCACCCCTCCACTTT.

This clonotype has ten or more counts. This chain links TRBV20-1 with TRBJ2-7; D is unresolved. This CDR3 is 15 amino acids long. Per germline, CDR1 DFQATT and CDR2 SNEGSKA (reference sequence). V was shortened by 0 bases and J by 0 bases, with 12 bases between the two germline ends. The CDR3 loop is CSARDRSVSSYEQYF. CDR3 nucleotide sequence: TGCAGTGCTAGAGATAGAAGCGTGAGCTCCTACGAGCAGTACTTC.

This clonotype was counted at least ten times. The rearrangement joins TRBV28 to TRBJ2-7; D is unresolved. Trimming left V 5 bases short and J 4 bases short, with 21 bases between. Germline values: CDR1 MDHEN, CDR2 SYDVKM. CDR3 length: 16 amino acids. Written as DNA, the CDR3 is TGTGCCAGCAGTCCAAACGGTCTGCCGAGGTTATACGAGCAGTACTTC. This gives the protein CASSPNGLPRLYEQYF. Drawing the rest from reference TRBV28 and TRBJ2-7, the complete variable domain is DVKVTQSSRYLVKRTGEKVFLECVQDMDHENMFWYRQDPGLGLRLIYFSYDVKMKEKGDIPEGYSVSREKKERFSLILESASTNQTSMYLCASSPNGLPRLYEQYFGPGTRLTVT.

This clonotype was seen many times. The CDR3 spells CAISESSPSPGYTF. The DNA for the CDR3 is TGTGCCATCAGTGAGTCGAGTCCATCTCCCGGCTACACCTTC. The chain carries TRBV10-3 and TRBJ1-2; D call uncertain. Germline assignment: CDR1 ENHRY and CDR2 SYGVKD. Trimming removed 0 bases at V and 8 bases at J, with 13 bases between. This CDR3 has 14 residues.

V and J are TRBV28 and TRBJ2-7; D is unresolved. Germline CDR1 reads MDHEN; CDR2 reads SYDVKM. Trimming cost V 6 bases and J 4 bases, with 28 bases left between them. This CDR3 is built from 18 residues. CDR3 in DNA: TGTGCCAGCAGCCGCGGACGTGTATTAAAACTGCCCTCATACGAGCAGTACTTC. Amino acid sequence: CASSRGRVLKLPSYEQYF.

A few counts support this clonotype. The rearrangement uses TRBV20-1 and TRBJ2-3, with 15 bases identical to TRBD2. Trimming removed 0 bases from V and 6 bases from J; junction bases left unmatched: 10. There are 18 residues in the CDR3. Germline V gene data show CDR1 as DFQATT and CDR2 as SNEGSKA (reference sequence). CDR3 sequence: CSARERGTSGGLADTQYF. The CDR3, as DNA: TGCAGTGCTAGAGAACGAGGGACTAGCGGGGGGCTTGCCGATACGCAGTATTTT.

This clonotype is labeled as medium-sized (0.01 to 0.1%). The chain has TRBV4-2 and TRBJ2-7; 7 bases map to TRBD1. Looked up from germline, CDR1 is LGHNA and CDR2 is YNFKEQ. The CDR3 extends over 15 amino acids. Germline trimming cut 2 bases from V and 1 base from J; bases unmatched to any gene: 5. This CDR3 is CASSQPNRGSYEQYF. DNA for the CDR3: TGTGCCAGCAGCCAACCAAACAGGGGTTCCTACGAGCAGTACTTC.

V gene TRBV28 combines with J gene TRBJ2-4; possible D gene TRBD1, 5 bases. Per the germline V gene, CDR1 is MDHEN and CDR2 is SYDVKM. CDR3 length: 16 residues. V was trimmed by 5 bases and J by 1 base, leaving 15 bases between them. CDR3 sequence: CASSNFGAPAKNIQYF. The CDR3 region has the DNA TGTGCCAGCAGTAATTTTGGGGCCCCGGCCAAAAACATTCAGTACTTC.